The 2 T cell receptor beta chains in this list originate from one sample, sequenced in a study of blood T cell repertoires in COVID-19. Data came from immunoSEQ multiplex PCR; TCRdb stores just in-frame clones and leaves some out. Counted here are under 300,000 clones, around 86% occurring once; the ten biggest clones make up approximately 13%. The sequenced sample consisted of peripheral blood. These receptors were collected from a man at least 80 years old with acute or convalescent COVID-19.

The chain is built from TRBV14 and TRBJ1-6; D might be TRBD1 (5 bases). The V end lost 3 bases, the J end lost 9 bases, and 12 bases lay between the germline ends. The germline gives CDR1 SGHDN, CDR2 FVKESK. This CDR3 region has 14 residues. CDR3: CASSQDLGGSPLHF. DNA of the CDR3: TGTGCCAGCAGCCAGGACCTCGGGGGTTCACCCCTCCACTTT.

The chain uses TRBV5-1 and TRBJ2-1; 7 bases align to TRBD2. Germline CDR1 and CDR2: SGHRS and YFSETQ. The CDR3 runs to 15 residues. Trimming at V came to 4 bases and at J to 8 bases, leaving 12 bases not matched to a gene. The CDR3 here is CASSNRDYSVHEQFF. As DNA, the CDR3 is TGCGCCAGCAGCAACCGGGACTATTCGGTCCATGAGCAGTTCTTC.